Sequencing of this T cell receptor beta chain was carried out in a study of blood T cell repertoires in COVID-19. In the authors' workflow: Amplified reference gene primers provided the basis for estimating nucleated cell counts. Using immunoSEQ multiplex PCR, the repertoire was profiled, and TCRdb retains in-frame clones only, with some absent. D and trimming come from the DNA, and the V and J calls and clone size come from that table. The repertoire holds under 150,000 clones, with approximately 87% as singletons. The V end was cut by 3 bases, the J end by 2 bases, with 10 bases between. Germline CDR1 and CDR2: DFQATT and SNEGSKA (reference sequence). The CDR3 runs to 13 residues.

The sample comprised peripheral blood. The chain is built from TRBV20-1 and TRBJ1-2; no reliable D call. This receptor was identified in a young man with acute or convalescent COVID-19. CDR3 DNA sequence: TGCAGTGCTAGTTCAGGTCTGAACTATGGCTACACCTTC. It encodes CSASSGLNYGYTF.